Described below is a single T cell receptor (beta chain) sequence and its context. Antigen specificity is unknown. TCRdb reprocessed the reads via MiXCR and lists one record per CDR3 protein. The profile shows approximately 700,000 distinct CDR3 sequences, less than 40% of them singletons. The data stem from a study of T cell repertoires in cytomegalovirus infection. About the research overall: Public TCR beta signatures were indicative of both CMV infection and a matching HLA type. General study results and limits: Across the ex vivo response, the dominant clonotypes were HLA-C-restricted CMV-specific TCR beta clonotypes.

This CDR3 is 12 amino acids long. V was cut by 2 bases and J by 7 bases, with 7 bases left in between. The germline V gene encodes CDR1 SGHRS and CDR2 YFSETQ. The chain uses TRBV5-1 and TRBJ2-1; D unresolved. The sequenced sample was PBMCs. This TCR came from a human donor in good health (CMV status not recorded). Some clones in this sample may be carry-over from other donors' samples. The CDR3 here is CASSFTFNEQFF. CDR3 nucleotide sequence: TGCGCCAGCAGCTTTACCTTTAATGAGCAGTTCTTC.